This T cell receptor beta chain appears in the sequencing data of a study of cytomegalovirus exposure and HLA in healthy donors. Study observations and caveats: An analysis done earlier found most TCR beta V segments productive about 87% or about 30% of the time.

Amplification used 60 Vbeta primers and 13 Jbeta primers. Here immunoSEQ multiplex PCR was the method, and the copy in TCRdb shows in-frame clones only, minus some. There are approximately 140,000 clones in the sample; 55% to 80% occur only once, and about 7.1% lies in the top ten. With respect to this clone: What it recognizes is unknown.

CDR1 is MNHNY, CDR2 SVGAGI, per germline (reference sequence). This CDR3 is 13 amino acids long. V gave up 6 bases and J gave up 2 bases, with 10 bases separating them. The chain uses TRBV6-6 and TRBJ1-1; D ambiguous. The sequenced sample consisted of PBMCs. The TCR was taken from a woman aged 60-75 years in good health and CMV-seropositive. This chain's CDR3 is CASSFPGNTEAFF. CDR3 DNA: TGTGCCAGCAGCTTCCCAGGCAACACTGAAGCTTTCTTT.